These 9 T cell receptor beta chains share one sample of origin, sequenced in a study of CD8 T cells in ankylosing spondylitis. TCRdb independently ran MiXCR on the 5' RACE reads; one entry per CDR3 protein. The top ten hold over 1.1% of the sample, which has 35,000 to 45,000 distinct CDR3 sequences, roughly 11% seen once. Specimen: blood, either unsorted or a sorted T cell fraction (not recorded which). The receptors originated from a male donor with ankylosing spondylitis or in good health (not recorded which).

This clonotype appeared many times. The chain is built from TRBV4-1 and TRBJ1-5, with D uncertain. The CDR3 has 14 amino acids. V lost 0 bases and J lost 0, with 3 bases in between. Germline V gene lookup returns CDR1 MGHRA and CDR2 YSYEKL. As DNA, the CDR3 is TGCGCCAGCAGCCAAGAGTATAGCAATCAGCCCCAGCATTTT. Protein product: CASSQEYSNQPQHF.

This clonotype occurred many times. The chain uses TRBV12-3 or TRBV12-4 and TRBJ2-5, with 11 bases fitting TRBD2. The CDR3 totals 16 residues. V lost 3 bases and J lost 1; bases outside the gene matches: 4. CDR3 in DNA: TGTGCCAGCAGTTTGATAGCGGGGGGGAGCCAAGAGACCCAGTACTTC. As protein: CASSLIAGGSQETQYF.

This clonotype was recorded a few times. The DNA is omitted, as the CDR3 cannot be located on it reliably, and the CDR3 follows TCRdb's listing. The rearrangement uses TRBV12-3 or TRBV12-4 and TRBJ1-5; the D call of TRBD1 is as the table states it, not checked on the DNA. The CDR3 is 17 residues long, ends included. CDR3 amino acids: CASSSGQGQGLNQPQHF.

Worth noting for this clonotype: A much larger clone differs from this one at a single base, so this may be a read error. The V and J genes are TRBV21-1 and TRBJ2-7. TRBV21-1 is listed as a pseudogene. CDR3 length: 12 amino acids. As DNA, the CDR3 is TGTGCCAGCAGCGTCACCTCCTACGAGCAGTACTTC. Its translation is CASSVTSYEQYF.

This clonotype appeared many times. The rearrangement uses TRBV12-3 or TRBV12-4 and TRBJ2-1; a weak D match, TRBD1 (6 bases). CDR3 length: 15 amino acids. V gave up 7 bases and J gave up 1 base, with 14 bases separating them. CDR3 loop: CASTNPDRSYNEQFF. DNA of the CDR3: TGTGCCAGCACCAACCCTGACAGGTCCTACAATGAGCAGTTCTTC.

The sample holds many counts of this clonotype. V usage is TRBV18 and J usage is TRBJ1-5; D is undetermined. CDR3 length equals 14 residues. The V end lost 0 bases, the J end lost 2 bases, and 5 bases lay between the germline ends. From germline, CDR1 is KGHSH and CDR2 LQKENI. CDR3 sequence reads: CASSPPAGNQPQHF. The CDR3 nucleotides read TGTGCCAGCTCACCACCAGCTGGCAATCAGCCCCAGCATTTT.

This clonotype was seen ten or more times. The chain carries TRBV12-3 or TRBV12-4 and TRBJ2-5; D is uncertain. V was pared by 1 base and J by 1 base, with 4 bases between. This CDR3 has 13 residues. CDR3 coding DNA: TGTGCCAGCAGTTTAGACAGCCAAGAGACCCAGTACTTC. Translating it yields CASSLDSQETQYF.

This clonotype was found many times. The V and J genes are TRBV28 and TRBJ2-7; 9 bases align to TRBD1. This CDR3 contains 13 residues. Germline-derived CDR1 and CDR2 are MDHEN and SYDVKM. The V gene end was trimmed by 6 bases and the J gene end by 3 bases; junction bases not matched to a gene: 3. The CDR3 nucleotides are TGTGCCAGCAGCCGGACAGGGGTCTACGAGCAGTACTTC. Protein sequence: CASSRTGVYEQYF.

This clonotype appeared many times. The rearrangement joins TRBV11-2 to TRBJ2-1; D remains unclear. V was shortened by 2 bases and J by 5 bases, with 13 bases between the two germline ends. The germline V gene encodes CDR1 SGHAT and CDR2 FQNNGV. The CDR3 extends over 15 amino acids. The CDR3 DNA follows: TGTGCCAGCAGCTTATTCGGAAAAAGGGACAATGAGCAGTTCTTC. Translation: CASSLFGKRDNEQFF.